This T cell receptor (beta chain) was captured by sequencing in a study of CD4 T cells in relation to SARS-CoV-2 and coronaviruses. The CDR3 is 14 residues long. CDR1 SGDLS and CDR2 YYNGEE come from the germline V gene. Trimming took 0 bases from V and 1 from J, leaving 7 bases between them. Details on this clone: The antigen is not known.

Sequenced by immunoSEQ multiplex PCR; TCRdb stores in-frame clones only, minus some. The sample records about 16,000 clones, 80% to 85% being singletons. The unexposed donors gave CD4+ T cells in about 2011-2019, prior to COVID-19. Isolation of CD4+ T cells took place after less than twelve days in culture. This clonotype originated in a human donor in good health. Sequencing used CD4+ T cells from PBMCs, cultured in vitro. This chain uses TRBV9 with TRBJ1-1; D gene unclear. The CDR3 spells CASSVGGQNTEAFF. The CDR3 nucleotides read TGTGCCAGCAGCGTAGGCGGCCAGAACACTGAAGCTTTCTTT.